Following are 8 T cell receptor beta chains from one sample sequenced in a study of shared clonotypes between healthy human individuals. Here immunoSEQ multiplex PCR was the method, and the copy in TCRdb shows in-frame clones only, minus some. The sample lists about 480,000 clones, 75% to 80% occurring once. Sequenced: PBMCs. The receptors shown here come from a woman aged 35 to 49 in good health. Some clones in this sample may be carry-over from other donors' samples.

The rearrangement joins TRBV28 to TRBJ2-3; no firm D call. Trimming took off 8 bases at V and 0 bases at J, with 9 bases between the two ends. Germline V gene lookup returns CDR1 MDHEN and CDR2 SYDVKM. This CDR3 has 13 amino acids. The CDR3 coding sequence is TGTGCCAGCCTAATGCTTAGCACAGATACGCAGTATTTT. Residues: CASLMLSTDTQYF.

The chain carries TRBV28 and TRBJ2-5, with 7 bases matching TRBD2. The CDR3 spans 18 residues. Per germline, CDR1 MDHEN and CDR2 SYDVKM. V shed 2 bases, J shed 2 bases, and the junction held 14 bases outside the gene matches. The CDR3 protein is CASSLPGVAGNFQETQYF. The CDR3 nucleotides read TGTGCCAGCAGTTTACCCGGGGTAGCGGGTAATTTTCAAGAGACCCAGTACTTC. The full variable domain, rest sourced from reference TRBV28 and TRBJ2-5, is DVKVTQSSRYLVKRTGEKVFLECVQDMDHENMFWYRQDPGLGLRLIYFSYDVKMKEKGDIPEGYSVSREKKERFSLILESASTNQTSMYLCASSLPGVAGNFQETQYFGPGTRLLVL.

The chain couples TRBV2 to TRBJ2-5; 9 nucleotides match TRBD1. The CDR3 is 12 amino acids. Germline lookup yields CDR1 SNHLY and CDR2 FYNNEI. J was trimmed by 4 bases and V by 6 bases; bases with no gene match: 0. The chain's CDR3 is CASRQGAETQYF. The DNA for the CDR3 is TGTGCCAGCAGACAGGGGGCAGAGACCCAGTACTTC.

The chain is built from TRBV15 and TRBJ2-5, with 12 bases fitting TRBD2. J was trimmed by 5 bases and V by 1 base; bases with no gene match: 8. This CDR3 region has 17 residues. From germline, CDR1 is LNHNV and CDR2 YYDKDF (reference sequence). This CDR3 reads CATSRVLAGGPWETQYF. CDR3 DNA sequence: TGTGCCACCAGCAGAGTTCTAGCGGGAGGGCCCTGGGAGACCCAGTACTTC.

This chain uses TRBV7-2 with TRBJ2-1; TRBD2 aligns across 10 bases. This CDR3 has 16 residues. The junction had 6 bases not matched to a gene; V was cut back by 6 bases and J by 1 base. The V gene's germline CDR1 is SGHTA and CDR2 FQGNSA. The CDR3, as DNA: TGTGCCAGCAGTCGGACTAGCGGTCGGTCCTACAATGAGCAGTTCTTC. Translating it yields CASSRTSGRSYNEQFF.

This chain uses TRBV2 with TRBJ2-1; no clear D gene. This CDR3 is 12 amino acids long. Trimming took 7 bases from V and 4 from J, leaving 8 bases between them. CDR1 and CDR2 (germline): SNHLY, FYNNEI. CDR3 loop: CASMREYNEQFF. The CDR3 nucleotides are TGTGCCAGCATGCGAGAGTACAATGAGCAGTTCTTC.

In its sample, this clone was seen many times. This chain connects TRBV27 to TRBJ2-7, with D hard to call. V lost 7 bases and J 1 base, leaving 11 bases between the germline ends. CDR1 and CDR2 (germline): MNHEY, SMNVEV (reference sequence). This CDR3 is built from 13 residues. CDR3 loop: CASTNWGSYEQYF. The CDR3, as DNA: TGTGCCAGCACCAATTGGGGATCCTACGAGCAGTACTTC.

This clone was observed a few times. The CDR3 nucleotides are TGTGCCAGCAGTCCGTCGAACACCGGGGAGCTGTTTTTT. Translating gives CASSPSNTGELFF. The V gene is TRBV2, the J gene TRBJ2-2; no firm D call. Germline V gene data show CDR1 as SNHLY and CDR2 as FYNNEI. CDR3 size: 13 residues. V gave up 5 bases and J gave up 0 bases, with 4 bases separating them. Full variable domain (rest looked up from reference TRBV2 and TRBJ2-2): EPEVTQTPSHQVTQMGQEVILRCVPISNHLYFYWYRQILGQKVEFLVSFYNNEISEKSEIFDDQFSVERPDGSNFTLKIRSTKLEDSAMYFCASSPSNTGELFFGEGSRLTVL.